This TCR beta chain was recorded in a study of vaccination and CD4 T cells after COVID-19. Researchers used the Oncomine TCR Beta short-read assay to sequence DNA from cultured CD4+ T cells. TCRdb reprocessed the PCR reads via MiXCR and lists one record per CDR3 protein. The table includes 15,000 to 20,000 distinct CDR3 sequences, around 52% detected once. In this sample, this clonotype is medium-sized. The antigen is undetermined. V dropped 0 bases and J dropped 8 bases, with 16 bases sitting between them. The CDR3 contains 15 residues. The germline CDR1 and CDR2 sequences are MGHRA and YSYEKL. Time point here: late sampling 161 to 241 days after vaccination in a few convalescent patients. The sample's treatment: roughly ten-day PBMC culture with coronavirus spike peptide pools or control peptides (ViraFEST assay).

The sequenced sample was CD4+ T cells from blood, cultured in vitro, obtained about 7 months after SARS-CoV-2 vaccination. The receptor was derived from a human donor who had recovered from COVID-19. This chain connects TRBV4-1 to TRBJ1-2; D not certain. DNA for the CDR3: TGCGCCAGCAGCCAAGATCTGGGGAGGGTTGGAGGCTACACCTTC. Amino acids: CASSQDLGRVGGYTF.